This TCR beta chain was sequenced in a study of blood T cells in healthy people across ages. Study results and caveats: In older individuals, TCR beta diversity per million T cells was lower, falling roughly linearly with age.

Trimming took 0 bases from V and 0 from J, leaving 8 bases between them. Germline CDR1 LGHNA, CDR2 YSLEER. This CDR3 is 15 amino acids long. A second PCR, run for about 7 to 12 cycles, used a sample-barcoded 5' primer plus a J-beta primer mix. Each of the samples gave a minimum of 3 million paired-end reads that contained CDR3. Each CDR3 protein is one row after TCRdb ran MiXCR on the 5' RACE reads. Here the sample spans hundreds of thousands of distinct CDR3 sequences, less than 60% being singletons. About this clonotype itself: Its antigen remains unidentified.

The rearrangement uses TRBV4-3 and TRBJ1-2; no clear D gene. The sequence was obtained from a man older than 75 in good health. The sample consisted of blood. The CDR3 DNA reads TGCGCCAGCAGCCAAGAGATGGGAGCTAACTATGGCTACACCTTC. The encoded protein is CASSQEMGANYGYTF.